The 9 T cell receptor beta chains in this list originate from one sample, sequenced in a study of blood T cell repertoires in COVID-19. Produced via immunoSEQ multiplex PCR; TCRdb's table is partial and in-frame only. The sample contains a few hundred thousand clones, under 90% of which appear only once. The sequenced sample was peripheral blood. Receptor source: a woman aged 80 or over with COVID-19, enrolled during active disease.

The chain recombines TRBV27 with TRBJ1-1; a weak D match, TRBD1 (6 bases). CDR1 and CDR2 from the germline V gene are MNHEY and SMNVEV (reference sequence). The CDR3 is made up of 12 amino acids. The V gene lost 6 bases and the J gene lost 5 bases, with 10 bases spanning the gap. The CDR3 spells CASSRTGTEAFF. The DNA of the CDR3 is TGTGCCAGCAGCCGCACAGGGACTGAAGCTTTCTTT.

This chain links TRBV18 with TRBJ2-2; D is undetermined. This CDR3 is built from 13 residues. Germline V gene sequence: CDR1 KGHSH, CDR2 LQKENI. Trimming stripped 0 bases from V and 6 bases from J, with 5 bases between. The CDR3 region is CASSPPGAGELFF. CDR3 bases: TGTGCCAGCTCACCACCGGGCGCCGGGGAGCTGTTTTTT. The whole variable domain, remainder taken from reference TRBV18 and TRBJ2-2, is NAGVMQNPRHLVRRRGQEARLRCSPMKGHSHVYWYRQLPEEGLKFMVYLQKENIIDESGMPKERFSAEFPKEGPSILRIQQVVRGDSAAYFCASSPPGAGELFFGEGSRLTVL.

The chain links TRBV10-2 to TRBJ2-7; tentative D call: TRBD1 (5 bases). This CDR3 comprises 12 residues. Trimming stripped 0 bases from V and 6 bases from J, with 6 bases between. Germline lookup yields CDR1 WSHSY and CDR2 SAAADI. The CDR3 region is CASSESQGEQYV. CDR3 nucleotide sequence: TGCGCCAGCAGTGAGTCCCAGGGCGAGCAGTACGTC.

This rearrangement joins TRBV5-6 to TRBJ2-1; TRBD2 might be the D (7 bases). Germline CDR1 and CDR2: SGHDT and YYEEEE. The CDR3 is 16 amino acids. V gave up 4 bases and J gave up 7 bases, with 21 bases separating them. The CDR3 DNA reads as TGTGCCAGCAGCGACCCGAGGGGGGGCCGGTTTAATGAGCAGTTCTTC. Its translation is CASSDPRGGRFNEQFF.

The table lists this clone with a few counts. The chain joins TRBV2 to TRBJ1-6; 8 bases are a match to TRBD1. Germline-derived CDR1 and CDR2 are SNHLY and FYNNEI. Trimming at V came to 2 bases and at J to 10 bases, leaving 7 bases not matched to a gene. The CDR3 is 15 residues long. The CDR3 nucleotides are TGTGCCAGCAGTGAATCAGGACAGGGACAATCACCCCTCCACTTT. Translating gives CASSESGQGQSPLHF.

The gene calls are TRBV29-1 and TRBJ2-5, with D maybe TRBD1 (6 bases). With 4 bases removed from V and 2 bases from J, the gap between germline ends came to 11 bases. The CDR3 is 13 amino acids. The germline V gene encodes CDR1 SQVTM and CDR2 ANQGSEA. This CDR3 reads CSVVLGAQETQYF. The CDR3 DNA sequence: TGCAGCGTTGTTTTGGGGGCGCAAGAGACCCAGTACTTC.

The CDR3 DNA sequence: TGTGCCAGCAGCGTAACTATGGGGGGGAATAATGAAAAACTGTTTTTT. Its translation is CASSVTMGGNNEKLFF. The chain is built from TRBV9 and TRBJ1-4, with a tentative D call TRBD1 (5 bases). Germline assignment: CDR1 SGDLS and CDR2 YYNGEE. V was clipped by 1 base and J by 4 bases, with 14 bases between them. The CDR3 contains 16 residues.

This clone was counted only a few times. V is TRBV6-5 and J is TRBJ1-5, with D maybe TRBD1 (5 bases). The length of the CDR3 is 15 residues. V lost 6 bases and J lost 0, with 12 bases in between. Germline V lookup: CDR1 MNHEY, CDR2 SVGAGI. CDR3 coding DNA: TGTGCCAGCAGCACAGGTTTTTCTAGCAATCAGCCCCAGCATTTT. This encodes CASSTGFSSNQPQHF.

The chain links TRBV6-5 to TRBJ1-2; D may be TRBD1 (6 bases). The V gene lost 7 bases and the J gene lost 6 bases, with 12 bases spanning the gap. From germline, CDR1 is MNHEY and CDR2 SVGAGI. The CDR3 is 12 residues long. The CDR3 DNA reads TGTGCCAGCACGCAGGGGAAGCATGGCTACACCTTC. This translates into CASTQGKHGYTF.